The rows below give T cell receptor beta chains drawn from one sample of a study of blood T cell repertoires in COVID-19. Repertoires were generated with immunoSEQ multiplex PCR, while TCRdb's copy carries only in-frame clones and drops some. The sample includes around 64,000 clones, about 80% of them seen just once. The material sequenced was peripheral blood. The receptors here all came from a man in his sixties with acute or convalescent COVID-19. Both conserved end residues are part of each CDR3. A D gene is named only where the DNA matches it firmly. Clone size is shown for a subset of rows, as once, few, many or a class of expanded clone.

d_gene | j_gene | v_gene | abundance | CDR3aa | CDR3nt
. | TRBJ2-5 | TRBV27 | . | CASSLRREETQYF | TGTGCCAGCAGTTTACGCAGGGAAGAGACCCAGTACTTC
TRBD1 | TRBJ2-5 | TRBV7-9 | once | CASSFGDRGHQETQYF | TGTGCCAGCAGCTTCGGGGACAGGGGGCATCAAGAGACCCAGTACTTC
. | TRBJ2-1 | TRBV9 | . | CASSGLGQDYNEQFF | TGTGCCAGCAGCGGTCTGGGGCAGGACTACAATGAGCAGTTCTTC
. | TRBJ2-2 | TRBV7-8 | . | CASSLGGAGTGELFF | TGTGCCAGCAGCTTAGGGGGAGCGGGCACCGGGGAGCTGTTTTTT
TRBD1 | TRBJ1-1 | TRBV15 | . | CATSRVRGTEAFF | TGTGCCACCAGCAGAGTCAGGGGGACTGAAGCTTTCTTT
TRBD2 | TRBJ2-3 | TRBV5-4 | . | CASSFAGANADTQYF | TGTGCCAGCAGCTTCGCGGGAGCAAACGCAGATACGCAGTATTTT
. | TRBJ2-1 | TRBV5-4 | . | CASSSDTNNEQFF | TGTGCCAGCAGCTCGGACACCAACAATGAGCAGTTCTTC
TRBD1 | TRBJ2-1 | TRBV11-2 | once | CASSLRTGYNEQFF | TGTGCCAGCAGCTTAAGGACAGGATACAATGAGCAGTTCTTC
. | TRBJ2-1 | TRBV29-1 | . | CSVREEAYNEQFF | TGCAGCGTTCGCGAGGAGGCCTACAATGAGCAGTTCTTC
TRBD1 | TRBJ2-1 | TRBV11-3 | . | CASSYGTAFNEQFF | TGTGCCAGCAGCTACGGGACAGCCTTCAATGAGCAGTTCTTC
. | TRBJ1-1 | TRBV6-5 | few | CASSQKGQNTEAFF | TGTGCCAGCAGTCAAAAAGGACAGAACACTGAAGCTTTCTTT
TRBD2 | TRBJ2-7 | TRBV7-2 | once | CASSSGTSGSRYEQYF | TGTGCCAGCAGCTCTGGGACTAGCGGGAGCAGGTACGAGCAGTACTTC
. | TRBJ1-5 | TRBV28 | . | CASSLSFVADFNQPQHF | TGTGCCAGCAGTTTAAGTTTTGTGGCAGACTTTAATCAGCCCCAGCATTTT
. | TRBJ1-2 | TRBV2 | . | CASSRSNYGYTF | TGTGCCAGCTCGAGGAGTAACTATGGCTACACCTTC
. | TRBJ2-2 | TRBV5-1 | . | CASSLGGETGELFF | TGCGCCAGCAGCTTGGGAGGAGAGACCGGGGAGCTGTTTTTT
TRBD2 | TRBJ2-7 | TRBV9 | . | CASSVHGGTEQYF | TGTGCCAGCAGCGTCCACGGGGGGACGGAGCAGTACTTC
. | TRBJ1-5 | TRBV3-1/TRBV3-2 | . | CASSGGVGPSVPQHF | TGTGCCAGCAGCGGCGGGGTGGGACCCTCTGTGCCCCAGCATTTT
. | TRBJ2-4 | TRBV5-4 | . | CASSSPPALGAKNIQYF | TGTGCCAGCAGCTCACCCCCCGCTCTAGGAGCCAAAAACATTCAGTACTTC
. | TRBJ2-7 | TRBV3-1/TRBV3-2 | once | CASSQRRGTQQYF | TGTGCCAGCAGCCAACGACGTGGGACTCAGCAGTACTTC
. | TRBJ2-3 | TRBV7-9 | . | CASSSARGSTDTQYF | TGTGCCAGCAGCTCCGCTAGAGGTAGCACAGATACGCAGTATTTT
TRBD1 | TRBJ1-4 | TRBV2 | few | CASSVGTGGEEKLFF | TGTGCCAGCAGTGTGGGAACAGGGGGTGAGGAAAAACTGTTTTTT
. | TRBJ2-2 | TRBV18 | . | CASSPPVSGNTGELFF | TGTGCCAGCTCACCACCGGTTTCGGGGAACACCGGGGAGCTGTTTTTT
. | TRBJ2-3 | TRBV20-1 | . | CSASSLTSTDTQYF | TGCAGTGCTAGTAGTCTTACTAGCACAGATACGCAGTATTTT
. | TRBJ1-3 | TRBV27 | . | CASHSVGGGNTIYF | TGTGCCAGCCATTCAGTGGGGGGAGGAAACACCATATATTTT
TRBD1 | TRBJ1-6 | TRBV4-1 | once | CASSQAAGQANSPLHF | TGCGCCAGCAGCCAAGCGGCGGGACAGGCGAATTCACCCCTCCACTTT
. | TRBJ1-2 | TRBV5-6 | . | CASSDTGAYGYTF | TGTGCCAGCAGCGATACCGGAGCGTATGGCTACACCTTC
TRBD1 | TRBJ1-2 | TRBV2 | . | CASSEQGAGGYTF | TGTGCCAGCAGTGAACAGGGGGCGGGCGGCTACACCTTC
. | TRBJ1-4 | TRBV2 | . | CATRPFGERNEKLFF | TGTGCCACCAGGCCATTCGGGGAACGAAATGAAAAACTGTTTTTT
TRBD2 | TRBJ2-1 | TRBV7-3 | . | CASSFSLAGYNEQFF | TGTGCCAGCAGCTTTTCACTAGCGGGTTACAATGAGCAGTTCTTC
. | TRBJ1-1 | TRBV6-5 | . | CASGTLDSEAFF | TGTGCCAGCGGTACCCTGGACAGTGAAGCTTTCTTT
TRBD2 | TRBJ2-6 | TRBV6-7 | . | CASSLSRPHSGNPGANVLTF | TGTGCCAGCAGTCTGAGCAGACCTCATAGCGGGAACCCTGGGGCCAACGTCCTGACTTTC
TRBD2 | TRBJ2-1 | TRBV4-1 | . | CASSQWTSSYNEQFF | TGCGCCAGCAGCCAGTGGACTAGCTCTTACAATGAGCAGTTCTTC
. | TRBJ2-5 | TRBV7-3 | once | CASSPHYGSWTQYF | TGTGCCAGCAGTCCCCATTACGGGTCCTGGACCCAGTACTTC
TRBD2 | TRBJ2-5 | TRBV5-4 | . | CASSSLAGVGETQYF | TGTGCCAGCAGCTCACTAGCGGGAGTAGGGGAGACCCAGTACTTC
. | TRBJ1-2 | TRBV28 | . | CASSWSVTSYGYTF | TGTGCCAGCAGTTGGTCAGTTACCTCCTATGGCTACACCTTC
TRBD2 | TRBJ2-7 | TRBV4-1 | . | CASSHLAGRLYEQYF | TGCGCCAGCAGCCACCTAGCGGGACGCCTCTACGAGCAGTACTTC
TRBD2 | TRBJ2-5 | TRBV6-6 | . | CASSRIPLAGGQETQYF | TGTGCCAGCAGTCGGATTCCTCTAGCGGGAGGCCAAGAGACCCAGTACTTC
. | TRBJ2-1 | TRBV7-2 | . | CASSSGVTENEQFF | TGTGCCAGCAGCTCCGGGGTGACGGAGAATGAGCAGTTCTTC
TRBD1 | TRBJ1-2 | TRBV19 | . | CASSPGQGNGYTF | TGTGCCAGTAGTCCGGGACAGGGGAATGGCTACACCTTC
TRBD1 | TRBJ1-5 | TRBV7-8 | . | CASSLGGQGNREQPQHF | TGTGCCAGCAGCTTAGGGGGACAGGGTAACCGAGAACAGCCCCAGCATTTT
TRBD1 | TRBJ1-2 | TRBV28 | . | CASIGTEYGYTF | TGTGCCAGCATCGGGACAGAATATGGCTACACCTTC
TRBD2 | TRBJ2-2 | TRBV4-3 | . | CASSQLAGVPGELFF | TGCGCCAGCAGCCAACTAGCGGGAGTGCCCGGGGAGCTGTTTTTT
TRBD2 | TRBJ2-2 | TRBV30 | . | CAWSGLSGRWTGELFF | TGTGCCTGGAGTGGTCTTAGCGGGAGGTGGACCGGGGAGCTGTTTTTT
TRBD2 | TRBJ2-5 | TRBV6-2/TRBV6-3 | . | CASSDLLAGGETQYF | TGTGCCAGCAGCGACCTACTAGCGGGAGGTGAGACCCAGTACTTC
. | TRBJ2-5 | TRBV13 | . | CASSFKTAQETQYF | TGTGCCAGCAGCTTTAAGACAGCCCAAGAGACCCAGTACTTC
. | TRBJ2-3 | TRBV27 | . | CATSGRGDTQYF | TGTGCCACCTCGGGCCGGGGAGATACGCAGTATTTT
TRBD2 | TRBJ2-7 | TRBV7-9 | . | CASSLGGGRFSNEQYF | TGTGCCAGCAGCTTAGGGGGAGGGAGATTCTCGAACGAGCAGTACTTC
. | TRBJ1-1 | TRBV3-1/TRBV3-2 | . | CASSQSDEAFF | TGTGCCAGCAGCCAGAGCGATGAAGCTTTCTTT
TRBD2 | TRBJ2-7 | TRBV9 | . | CASSVRASGVEQYF | TGTGCCAGCAGCGTACGGGCTAGCGGGGTTGAGCAGTACTTC
. | TRBJ1-2 | TRBV7-2 | . | CASSLDPGFNYGYTF | TGTGCCAGCAGCTTAGACCCGGGGTTCAACTATGGCTACACCTTC
. | TRBJ2-4 | TRBV6-5 | . | CASSRTDQGNIQYF | TGTGCCAGCAGCCGGACAGACCAGGGAAACATTCAGTACTTC
. | TRBJ2-3 | TRBV6-2/TRBV6-3 | . | CASSYVAVTDTQYF | TGTGCCAGCAGTTACGTGGCTGTCACAGATACGCAGTATTTT
. | TRBJ2-3 | TRBV7-2 | few | CASSLLQATQYF | TGTGCCAGCAGCTTACTACAGGCTACGCAGTATTTT
TRBD2 | TRBJ2-6 | TRBV9 | . | CASRAGLSGANVLTF | TGTGCCAGCAGAGCGGGACTCTCTGGGGCCAACGTCCTGACTTTC